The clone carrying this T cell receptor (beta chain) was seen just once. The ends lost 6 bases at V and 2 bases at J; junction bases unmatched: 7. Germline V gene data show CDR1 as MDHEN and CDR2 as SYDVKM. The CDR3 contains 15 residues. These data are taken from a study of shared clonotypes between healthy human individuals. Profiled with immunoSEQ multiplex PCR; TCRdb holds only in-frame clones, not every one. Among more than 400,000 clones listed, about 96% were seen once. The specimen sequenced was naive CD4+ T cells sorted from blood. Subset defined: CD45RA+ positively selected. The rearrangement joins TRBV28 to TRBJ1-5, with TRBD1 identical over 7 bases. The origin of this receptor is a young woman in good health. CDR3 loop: CASSQGGGRNQPQHF. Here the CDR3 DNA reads TGTGCCAGCAGCCAGGGGGGGGGTCGCAATCAGCCCCAGCATTTT.